Given below is one TCR beta chain in context. This sample is part of a study of blood T cell repertoires in COVID-19. Study-wide background: The study drew acute and convalescent COVID-19 samples from the United States, Italy and Spain. In each case, the material was cDNA or gDNA derived from T cells, B-cell-depleted T cells, or PBMCs.

Original processing methods: Reference gene primer amplification yielded estimated nucleated cell counts. TCRdb's table, derived via immunoSEQ multiplex PCR, lists solely in-frame clones and lacks some. Clone size and the V and J calls come from that table; the DNA yielded D and trimming. The repertoire holds approximately 220,000 clones, approximately 91% seen once, with approximately 0.66% in the top ten. The TCR was taken from a middle-aged man with acute or convalescent COVID-19. Sequenced material: peripheral blood.

CDR3: CASERTSTSGPYNEQFF. The DNA of the CDR3 is TGCGCCAGCGAGAGGACCTCGACTAGCGGGCCTTACAATGAGCAGTTCTTC. V and J are TRBV5-1 and TRBJ2-1; 10 bases are shared with TRBD2. The CDR3 runs 17 residues. Per germline, CDR1 SGHRS and CDR2 YFSETQ. Trimming at V came to 7 bases and at J to 4 bases, leaving 14 bases not matched to a gene.